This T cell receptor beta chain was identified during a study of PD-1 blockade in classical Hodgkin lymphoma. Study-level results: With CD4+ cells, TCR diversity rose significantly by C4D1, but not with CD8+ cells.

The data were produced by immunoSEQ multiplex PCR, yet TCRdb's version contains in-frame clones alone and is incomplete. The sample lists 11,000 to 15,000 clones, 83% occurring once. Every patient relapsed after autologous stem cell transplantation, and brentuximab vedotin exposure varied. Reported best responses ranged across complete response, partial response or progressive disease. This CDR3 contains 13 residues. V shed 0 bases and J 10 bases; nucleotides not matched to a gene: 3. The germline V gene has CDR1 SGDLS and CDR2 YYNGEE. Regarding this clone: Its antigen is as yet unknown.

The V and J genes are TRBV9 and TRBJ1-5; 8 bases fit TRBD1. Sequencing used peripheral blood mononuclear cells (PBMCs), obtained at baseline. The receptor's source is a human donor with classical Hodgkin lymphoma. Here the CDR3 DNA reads TGTGCCAGCAGCGTAGGCCCAGGGGGCCCCCAGCATTTT. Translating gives CASSVGPGGPQHF.